The next 2 T cell receptor beta chains were all read from a single sample in a study of T cell repertoires in cytomegalovirus infection. In TCRdb, the reads were re-called with MiXCR into one record per CDR3 protein. The top ten clones hold about a tenth of a sample with around 440,000 distinct CDR3 sequences, 10% to 12% of them seen once. The sequencing input was PBMCs. The receptor source for this set is a human donor in good health (CMV status not recorded). Some clones in this sample may be carry-over from other donors' samples.

J is TRBJ2-3 and V is TRBV29-1; perhaps TRBD2 as D (7 bases). Germline V gene sequence: CDR1 SQVTM, CDR2 ANQGSEA. Trimming took off 6 bases at V and 4 bases at J, with 11 bases between the two ends. The CDR3 contains 12 residues. The CDR3 DNA reads as TGCAGCGTCACGGGGGGCCCAGATACGCAGTATTTT. Protein sequence: CSVTGGPDTQYF.

This clonotype came up many times. This chain uses TRBV12-3 or TRBV12-4 with TRBJ1-1, with 8 nucleotides matching TRBD1. Trimming cost V 2 bases and J 6 bases; bases outside gene matches: 8. CDR3 length equals 15 residues. The DNA for the CDR3 is TGTGCCAGCAGTTTAAGCTGGACAGGGCCCCCTGAAGCTTTCTTT. This gives the protein CASSLSWTGPPEAFF.